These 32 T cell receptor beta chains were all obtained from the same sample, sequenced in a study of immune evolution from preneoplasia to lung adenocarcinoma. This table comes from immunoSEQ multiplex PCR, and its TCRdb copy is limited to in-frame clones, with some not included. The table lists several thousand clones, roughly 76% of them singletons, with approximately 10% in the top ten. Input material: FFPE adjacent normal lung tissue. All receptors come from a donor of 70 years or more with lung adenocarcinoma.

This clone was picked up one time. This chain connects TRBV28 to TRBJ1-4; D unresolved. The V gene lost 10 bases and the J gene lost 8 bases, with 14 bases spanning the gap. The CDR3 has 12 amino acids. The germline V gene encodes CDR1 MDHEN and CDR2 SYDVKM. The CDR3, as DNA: TGTGCCACCCTCTCGGTCGGAGAAAAACTGTTTTTT. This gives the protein CATLSVGEKLFF.

The CDR3 loop reads CASSLDFRQPQHF. Written as DNA, the CDR3 is TGTGCCAGCAGCTTAGACTTTCGTCAGCCCCAGCATTTT. The chain employs TRBV11-2 and TRBJ1-5, with D unclear. Germline assignment: CDR1 SGHAT and CDR2 FQNNGV. The CDR3 extends over 13 amino acids. Trimming took off 0 bases at V and 6 bases at J, with 6 bases between the two ends.

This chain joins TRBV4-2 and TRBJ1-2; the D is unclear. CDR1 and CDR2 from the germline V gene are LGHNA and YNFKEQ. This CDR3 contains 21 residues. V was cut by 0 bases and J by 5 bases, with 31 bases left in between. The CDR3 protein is CASSQDLVRRFSWEKRYGYTF. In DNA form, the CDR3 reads TGTGCCAGCAGCCAAGATTTGGTTAGGAGATTTTCCTGGGAAAAACGGTATGGCTACACCTTC.

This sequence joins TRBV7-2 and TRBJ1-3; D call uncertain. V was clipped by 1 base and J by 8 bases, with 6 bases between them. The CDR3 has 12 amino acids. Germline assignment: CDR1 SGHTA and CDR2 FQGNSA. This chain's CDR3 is CASSLGFDTIYF. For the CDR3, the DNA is TGTGCCAGCAGCTTAGGTTTTGACACCATATATTTT.

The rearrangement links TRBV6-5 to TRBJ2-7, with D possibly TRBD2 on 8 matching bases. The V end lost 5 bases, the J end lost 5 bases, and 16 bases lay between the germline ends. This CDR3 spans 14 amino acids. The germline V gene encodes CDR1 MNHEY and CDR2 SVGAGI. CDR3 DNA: TGTGCCAGCAGTAGGGACAGAGCGGGGGACGAGCAGTACTTC. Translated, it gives CASSRDRAGDEQYF.

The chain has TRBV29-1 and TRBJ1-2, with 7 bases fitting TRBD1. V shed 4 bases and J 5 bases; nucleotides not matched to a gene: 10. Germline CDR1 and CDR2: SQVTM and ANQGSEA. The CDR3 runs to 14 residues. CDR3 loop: CSVATDRTLYGYTF. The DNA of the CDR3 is TGCAGCGTTGCCACGGACAGGACACTATATGGCTACACCTTC.

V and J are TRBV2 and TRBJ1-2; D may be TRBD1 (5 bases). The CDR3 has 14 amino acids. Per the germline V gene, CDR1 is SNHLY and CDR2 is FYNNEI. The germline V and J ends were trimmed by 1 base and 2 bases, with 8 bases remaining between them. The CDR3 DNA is TGTGCCAGCAGTGAAGGCGCAGGGAACTATGGCTACACCTTC. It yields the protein CASSEGAGNYGYTF.

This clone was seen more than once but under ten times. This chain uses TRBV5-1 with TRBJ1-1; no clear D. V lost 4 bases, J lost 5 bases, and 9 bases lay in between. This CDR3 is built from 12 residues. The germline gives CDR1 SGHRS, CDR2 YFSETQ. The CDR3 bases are TGCGCCAGCAGCCGTTCTAGGACTGAAGCTTTCTTT. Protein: CASSRSRTEAFF.

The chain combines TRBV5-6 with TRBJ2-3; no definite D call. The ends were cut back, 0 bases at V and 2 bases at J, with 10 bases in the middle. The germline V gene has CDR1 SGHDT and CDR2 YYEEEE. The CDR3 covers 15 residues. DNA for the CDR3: TGTGCCAGCAGCTTGGGGCGGCGGTCCACAGATACGCAGTATTTT. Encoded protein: CASSLGRRSTDTQYF.

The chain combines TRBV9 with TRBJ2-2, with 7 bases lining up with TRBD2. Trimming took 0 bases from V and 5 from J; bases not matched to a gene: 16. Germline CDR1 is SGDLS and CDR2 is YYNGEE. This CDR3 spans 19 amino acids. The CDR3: CASSVGCPTCGSWTGELFF. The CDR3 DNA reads TGTGCCAGCAGCGTAGGGTGCCCGACGTGCGGGAGTTGGACCGGGGAGCTGTTTTTT.

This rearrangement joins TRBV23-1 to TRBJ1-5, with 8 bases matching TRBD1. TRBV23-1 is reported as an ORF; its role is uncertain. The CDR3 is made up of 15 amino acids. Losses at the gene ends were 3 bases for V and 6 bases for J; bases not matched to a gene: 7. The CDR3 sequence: CASSQNRGVGQPQHF. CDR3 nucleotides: TGCGCCAGCAGTCAGAACAGGGGGGTCGGTCAGCCCCAGCATTTT.

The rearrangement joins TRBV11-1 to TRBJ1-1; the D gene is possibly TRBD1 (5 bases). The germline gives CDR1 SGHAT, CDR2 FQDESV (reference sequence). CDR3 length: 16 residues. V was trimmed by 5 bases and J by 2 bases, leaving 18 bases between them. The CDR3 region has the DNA TGTGCCAGCAGCCAAGGCGGGGCGCCGGGAAACACTGAAGCTTTCTTT. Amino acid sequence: CASSQGGAPGNTEAFF.

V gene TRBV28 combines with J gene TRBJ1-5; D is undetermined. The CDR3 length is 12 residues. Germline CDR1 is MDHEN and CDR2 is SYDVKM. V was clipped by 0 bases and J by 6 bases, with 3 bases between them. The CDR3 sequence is CASSLWAQPQHF. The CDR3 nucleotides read TGTGCCAGCAGTTTATGGGCTCAGCCCCAGCATTTT.

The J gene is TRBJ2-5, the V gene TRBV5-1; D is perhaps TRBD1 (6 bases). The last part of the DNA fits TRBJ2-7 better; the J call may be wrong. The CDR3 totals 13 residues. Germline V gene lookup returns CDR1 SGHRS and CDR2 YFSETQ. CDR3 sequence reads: CASSLQGFSEQYF. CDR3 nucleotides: TGCGCCAGCAGCTTACAGGGTTTTAGCGAGCAGTACTTC.

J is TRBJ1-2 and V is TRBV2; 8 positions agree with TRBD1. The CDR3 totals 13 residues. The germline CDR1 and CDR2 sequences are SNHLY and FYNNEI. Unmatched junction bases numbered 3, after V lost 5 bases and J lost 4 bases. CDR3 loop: CASSLGQGYGYTF. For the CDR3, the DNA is TGTGCCAGCAGTCTCGGACAGGGCTATGGCTACACCTTC.

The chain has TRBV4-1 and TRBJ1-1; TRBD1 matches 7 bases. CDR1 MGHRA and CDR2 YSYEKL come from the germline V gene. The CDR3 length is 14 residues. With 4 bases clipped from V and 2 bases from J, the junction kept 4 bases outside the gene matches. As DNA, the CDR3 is TGCGCCAGCAGCCGGGGACAGTATAACACTGAAGCTTTCTTT. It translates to CASSRGQYNTEAFF.

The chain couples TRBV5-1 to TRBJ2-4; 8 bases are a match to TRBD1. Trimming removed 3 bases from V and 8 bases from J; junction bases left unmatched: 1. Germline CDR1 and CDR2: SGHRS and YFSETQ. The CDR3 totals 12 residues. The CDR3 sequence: CASSSQGDIQYF. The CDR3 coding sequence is TGCGCCAGCAGCTCACAGGGGGACATTCAGTACTTC.

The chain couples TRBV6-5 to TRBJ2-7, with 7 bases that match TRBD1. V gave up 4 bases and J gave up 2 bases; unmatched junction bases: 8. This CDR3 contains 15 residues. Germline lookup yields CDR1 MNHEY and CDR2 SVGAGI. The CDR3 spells CASSSPGRGTYEQYF. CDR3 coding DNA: TGTGCCAGCAGTTCCCCGGGCAGGGGGACCTACGAGCAGTACTTC.

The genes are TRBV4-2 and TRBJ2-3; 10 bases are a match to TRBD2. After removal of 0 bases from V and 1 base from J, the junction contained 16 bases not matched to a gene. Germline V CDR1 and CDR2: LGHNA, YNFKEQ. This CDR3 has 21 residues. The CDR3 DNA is TGTGCCAGCAGCCAAGATCTCGGGACTAGCGCAGGGAGGGGGGGCACAGATACGCAGTATTTT. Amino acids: CASSQDLGTSAGRGGTDTQYF.

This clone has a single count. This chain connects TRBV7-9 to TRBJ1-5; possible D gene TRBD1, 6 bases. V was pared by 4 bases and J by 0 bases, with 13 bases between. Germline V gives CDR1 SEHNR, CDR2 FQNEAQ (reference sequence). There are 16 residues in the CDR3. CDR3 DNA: TGTGCCAGCAGCTGGTGGGGGACAAATAGCAATCAGCCCCAGCATTTT. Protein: CASSWWGTNSNQPQHF.

This CDR3 is CASRETGFNEQFF. CDR3 DNA: TGTGCCAGCAGAGAAACTGGTTTCAATGAGCAGTTCTTC. The V and J genes are TRBV6-1 and TRBJ2-1; no reliable D call. The CDR3 runs to 13 residues. V lost 6 bases and J 6 bases, leaving 12 bases between the germline ends. Germline CDR1 reads MNHNS; CDR2 reads SASEGT.

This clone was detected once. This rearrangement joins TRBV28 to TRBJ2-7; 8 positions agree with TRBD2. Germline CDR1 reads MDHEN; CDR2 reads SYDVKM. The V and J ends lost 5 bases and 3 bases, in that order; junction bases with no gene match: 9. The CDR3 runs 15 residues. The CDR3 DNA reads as TGTGCCAGCAGTGAATTAGCGGGAAGAGACTACGAGCAGTACTTC. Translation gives CASSELAGRDYEQYF.

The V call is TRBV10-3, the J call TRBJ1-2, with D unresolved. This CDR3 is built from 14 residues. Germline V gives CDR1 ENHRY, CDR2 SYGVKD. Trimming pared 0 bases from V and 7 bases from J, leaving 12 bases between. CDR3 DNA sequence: TGTGCCATCAGTGAGTCTTTAAACACGTTTGGCTACACCTTC. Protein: CAISESLNTFGYTF.

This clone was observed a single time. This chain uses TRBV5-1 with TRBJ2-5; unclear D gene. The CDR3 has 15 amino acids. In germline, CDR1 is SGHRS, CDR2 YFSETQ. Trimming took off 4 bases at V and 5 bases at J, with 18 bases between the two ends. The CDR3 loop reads CASSHNDSPVETQYF. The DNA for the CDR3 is TGCGCCAGCAGCCACAACGATTCGCCCGTGGAGACCCAGTACTTC.

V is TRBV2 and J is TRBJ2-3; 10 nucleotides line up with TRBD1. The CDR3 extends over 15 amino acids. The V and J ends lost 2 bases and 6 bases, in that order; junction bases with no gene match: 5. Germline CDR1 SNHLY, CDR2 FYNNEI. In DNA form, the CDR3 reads TGTGCCAGCAGTGAAACCGGGACAGGGGCTGATACGCAGTATTTT. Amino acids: CASSETGTGADTQYF.

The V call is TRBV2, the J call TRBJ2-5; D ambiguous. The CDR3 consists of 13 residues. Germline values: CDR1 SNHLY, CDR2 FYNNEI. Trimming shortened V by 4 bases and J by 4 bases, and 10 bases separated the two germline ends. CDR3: CASSGAAGETQYF. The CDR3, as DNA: TGTGCCAGCAGTGGGGCCGCTGGAGAGACCCAGTACTTC.

This chain's CDR3 is CASSLSPDSGITDTQYF. The CDR3 DNA reads TGCGCCAGCAGCTTGTCCCCGGATAGCGGGATCACAGATACGCAGTATTTT. The chain couples TRBV5-1 to TRBJ2-3, with 8 positions matching TRBD2. The V segment lost 1 base and the J segment 2 bases; nucleotides outside the gene matches: 9. Germline CDR1 reads SGHRS; CDR2 reads YFSETQ. CDR3 length equals 17 residues.

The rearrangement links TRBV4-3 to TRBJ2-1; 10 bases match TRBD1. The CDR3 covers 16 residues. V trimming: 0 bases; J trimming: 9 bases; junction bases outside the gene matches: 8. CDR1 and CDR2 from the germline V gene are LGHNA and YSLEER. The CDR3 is CASSQDGDRGRTEQFF. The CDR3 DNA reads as TGCGCCAGCAGCCAAGATGGTGACAGGGGGCGGACTGAGCAGTTCTTC.

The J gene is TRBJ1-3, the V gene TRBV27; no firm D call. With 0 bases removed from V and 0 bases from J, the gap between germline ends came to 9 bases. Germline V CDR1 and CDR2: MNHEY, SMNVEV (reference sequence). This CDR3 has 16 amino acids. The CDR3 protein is CASSLSPGVSGNTIYF. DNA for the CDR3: TGTGCCAGCAGTTTATCTCCCGGGGTCTCTGGAAACACCATATATTTT.

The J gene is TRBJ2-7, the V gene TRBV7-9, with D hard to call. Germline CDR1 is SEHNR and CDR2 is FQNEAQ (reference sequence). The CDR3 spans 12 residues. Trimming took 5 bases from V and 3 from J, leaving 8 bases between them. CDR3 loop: CASSPDHYEQYF. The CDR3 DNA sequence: TGTGCCAGCAGCCCGGACCACTACGAGCAGTACTTC. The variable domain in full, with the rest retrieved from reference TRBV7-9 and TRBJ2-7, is DTGVSQNPRHKITKRGQNVTFRCDPISEHNRLYWYRQTLGQGPEFLTYFQNEAQLEKSRLLSDRFSAERPKGSFSTLEIQRTEQGDSAMYLCASSPDHYEQYFGPGTRLTVT.

CDR3 residues: CASRVPGVNEQFF. The DNA for the CDR3 is TGTGCCAGCAGAGTTCCGGGAGTCAATGAGCAGTTCTTC. The chain couples TRBV6-6 to TRBJ2-1; D is perhaps TRBD2 (6 bases). Germline V gene data show CDR1 as MNHNY and CDR2 as SVGAGI (reference sequence). This CDR3 comprises 13 residues. The V end lost 6 bases, the J end lost 6 bases, and 12 bases lay between the germline ends.

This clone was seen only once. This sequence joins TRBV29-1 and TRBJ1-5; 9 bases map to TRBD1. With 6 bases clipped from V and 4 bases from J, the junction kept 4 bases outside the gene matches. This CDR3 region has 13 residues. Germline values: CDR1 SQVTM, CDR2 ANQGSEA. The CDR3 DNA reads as TGCAGCGTCGCCGGGACAGGGAATCAGCCCCAGCATTTT. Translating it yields CSVAGTGNQPQHF.